The present T cell receptor beta chain was sequenced within a study of T cells in Graves' hyperthyroidism and ophthalmopathy. Points on this clonotype: With a much larger clone just one base away, this may be a read error.

The CDR3 sequence is 14 residues long. V lost 4 bases to trimming and J lost 0 bases; unmatched junction nucleotides: 3. Looked up from germline, CDR1 is LNHNV and CDR2 is YYDKDF (reference sequence). RNA transcripts provided the source from which TCR beta CDR3 regions were amplified. A set of HTBI primers served as the primers for a first-round RT-PCR of the TCR CDR3. TCRdb fed the multiplex PCR reads into MiXCR, producing one record per CDR3 protein. The data contain roughly 840,000 distinct CDR3 sequences, about two fifths of them singletons. Newly diagnosed hyperthyroidism patients aged 18 to 65 years had disease lasting under 2 months. The PBMCs had their origin in 7.5 to 10 ml of fresh peripheral blood.

The chain links TRBV15 to TRBJ2-7; 7 positions agree with TRBD2. The source of this sequence is a young man with Graves' hyperthyroidism. The sequenced sample consisted of blood. CDR3: CATSIAGFSYEQYF. CDR3 DNA sequence: TGTGCCACCAGCATAGCGGGCTTCTCCTACGAGCAGTACTTC.